This TCR beta chain appears in the sequencing data of a study of PD-L1 blockade in urothelial cancer. The V gene's germline CDR1 is MNHEY and CDR2 SMNVEV (reference sequence). The CDR3 extends over 13 amino acids. V was trimmed by 10 bases and J by 4 bases, leaving 16 bases between them. This clone has just a few counts. Sequencing used immunoSEQ multiplex PCR; TCRdb keeps in-frame clones, though not all of them. The table records 35,000 to 55,000 clones, about 80% of them present only once. This TCR derives from a man aged 65 to 79 with urothelial cancer. This chain links TRBV27 with TRBJ1-2; D gene ambiguous. The material was PBMCs, obtained around atezolizumab (anti-PD-L1) treatment. CDR3 sequence: CATRREATYGYTF. The CDR3 region has the DNA TGTGCCACCCGCCGGGAGGCAACCTATGGCTACACCTTC.